This TCR beta chain was observed in a study of cytomegalovirus exposure and HLA in healthy donors. A multiplex PCR was run with 60 Vbeta primers and 13 Jbeta primers. Source study methods: An analysis that came later counted some 80 million unique TCR beta chains, approximately 9.9 million shared. The protocol was immunoSEQ multiplex PCR, while the TCRdb copy is restricted to in-frame clones and leaves out a portion. Clonal size and the V and J genes are those of that table, whereas D and trimming came from the DNA. In the table there are some 180,000 clones, roughly 82% of which are singletons. Material: PBMCs. This clonotype originated in a girl aged 2-10 years in good health and CMV-seropositive.

The CDR3 sequence is CASERPTGGAGIGSPLHF. The CDR3 bases are TGTGCCAGCGAAAGACCAACAGGGGGCGCTGGGATAGGTTCACCCCTCCACTTT. The chain carries TRBV2 and TRBJ1-6; 9 bases agree with TRBD1. The ends lost 8 bases at V and 9 bases at J; junction bases unmatched: 20. CDR1 and CDR2 (germline): SNHLY, FYNNEI. The CDR3 extends over 18 amino acids.